These 23 T cell receptor beta chains share one sample of origin, sequenced in a study of CD8 T cells in ankylosing spondylitis. The study, taken as a whole, reports: Fewer than ten highly homologous variants made up a TCR beta motif, and this motif appeared characteristic of ankylosing spondylitis blood.

Their target antigens are unknown. TCRdb itself ran the 5' RACE reads through MiXCR, one entry per CDR3 protein. The table includes around 890,000 distinct CDR3 sequences, approximately 12% detected once. The sample was blood, either unsorted or a sorted T cell fraction (not recorded which). The receptors were sampled from a male donor with ankylosing spondylitis.

V is TRBV7-2 and J is TRBJ2-7; 7 bases agree with TRBD1. CDR1 SGHTA and CDR2 FQGNSA come from the germline V gene. J was trimmed by 3 bases and V by 1 base; bases with no gene match: 9. The CDR3 contains 16 residues. CDR3: CASSLVFWDSNYEQYF. The DNA for the CDR3 is TGTGCCAGCAGCTTAGTCTTTTGGGACAGCAACTACGAGCAGTACTTC.

This clonotype has a handful of counts. V gene TRBV7-2 combines with J gene TRBJ2-3, with 7 bases matching TRBD1. V trimming: 1 base; J trimming: 6 bases; junction bases outside the gene matches: 4. The CDR3 sequence is 14 residues long. The germline V gene encodes CDR1 SGHTA and CDR2 FQGNSA. The CDR3 DNA reads TGTGCCAGCAGCTTAGTGGGACAGTCGGATACGCAGTATTTT. Protein: CASSLVGQSDTQYF. The full variable domain, in which reference TRBV7-2 and TRBJ2-3 provide the parts outside the CDR3, is GAGVSQSPSNKVTEKGKDVELRCDPISGHTALYWYRQSLGQGLEFLIYFQGNSAPDKSGLPSDRFSAERTGGSVSTLTIQRTQQEDSAVYLCASSLVGQSDTQYFGPGTRLTVL.

The chain combines TRBV24-1 with TRBJ1-2; 7 bases are a match to TRBD1. This CDR3 is built from 13 residues. In germline, CDR1 is KGHDR, CDR2 SFDVKD. V shed 4 bases, J shed 6 bases, and the junction held 4 bases outside the gene matches. CDR3 loop: CATSESGTDGYTF. CDR3 sequence (DNA): TGTGCCACCAGTGAATCCGGGACAGATGGCTACACCTTC.

V is TRBV6-1 and J is TRBJ1-5, with D possibly being TRBD1 (5 bases). From germline, CDR1 is MNHNS and CDR2 SASEGT. Between the trimmed V and J ends, which lost 5 bases and 0 bases, there was a span of 23 bases. This CDR3 spans 19 amino acids. This CDR3 reads CASSKEATRTPYSNQPQHF. DNA of the CDR3: TGTGCCAGCAGTAAAGAGGCCACCCGGACACCATATAGCAATCAGCCCCAGCATTTT.

This clonotype has a count of ten or more. The chain joins TRBV29-1 to TRBJ1-1, with 7 positions matching TRBD1. Germline assignment: CDR1 SQVTM and CDR2 ANQGSEA. Trimming at V came to 7 bases and at J to 5 bases, leaving 10 bases not matched to a gene. The CDR3 is made up of 13 amino acids. DNA for the CDR3: TGCAGCGGGAACAGGGGAAGGTGGACTGAAGCTTTCTTT. This codes for CSGNRGRWTEAFF.

The V and J genes are TRBV5-1 and TRBJ2-1; 7 nucleotides agree with TRBD2. The CDR3 is 16 amino acids. The germline V gene encodes CDR1 SGHRS and CDR2 YFSETQ. With 0 bases clipped from V and 5 bases from J, the junction kept 8 bases outside the gene matches. The CDR3 sequence is CASSLAGGSHNNEQFF. CDR3 coding DNA: TGCGCCAGCAGCTTGGCCGGCGGGAGTCACAACAATGAGCAGTTCTTC.

This clonotype turned up a few times. The chain couples TRBV12-3 or TRBV12-4 to TRBJ2-1; D is unclear. The length of the CDR3 is 16 residues. V was shortened by 5 bases and J by 8 bases, with 22 bases between the two germline ends. CDR3 coding DNA: TGTGCCAGCAGTCTGTTCGACACCACTCTGGGGTATGAGCAGTTCTTC. Amino acid sequence: CASSLFDTTLGYEQFF.

The J gene is TRBJ2-3, the V gene TRBV29-1, with 7 bases matching TRBD2. Trimming at V came to 4 bases and at J to 2 bases, leaving 6 bases not matched to a gene. This CDR3 has 14 amino acids. Germline CDR1 and CDR2: SQVTM and ANQGSEA. The CDR3: CSVVGGGITDTQYF. The CDR3 DNA reads as TGCAGCGTTGTTGGGGGGGGGATCACAGATACGCAGTATTTT.

In this sample, this clonotype turned up a few times. This chain connects TRBV10-3 to TRBJ2-7, with 9 bases aligning to TRBD2. This CDR3 comprises 15 residues. Per the germline V gene, CDR1 is ENHRY and CDR2 is SYGVKD. Trimming took 3 bases from V and 3 from J; bases not matched to a gene: 6. The CDR3 loop is CAISEGAGGGYEQYF. CDR3 in DNA: TGTGCCATCAGTGAAGGTGCGGGAGGGGGCTACGAGCAGTACTTC.

V usage is TRBV25-1 and J usage is TRBJ2-7; TRBD1 matches at 7 bases. V trimming: 8 bases; J trimming: 3 bases; junction bases outside the gene matches: 7. Germline V gene sequence: CDR1 MGHDK, CDR2 SYGVNS. The CDR3 consists of 13 residues. The CDR3 loop is CASARQGVYEQYF. CDR3 sequence (DNA): TGTGCCAGCGCTAGACAGGGAGTCTACGAGCAGTACTTC.

The gene calls are TRBV28 and TRBJ2-7; no reliable D call. The ends were cut back, 10 bases at V and 4 bases at J, with 17 bases in the middle. There are 13 residues in the CDR3. Germline V CDR1 and CDR2: MDHEN, SYDVKM. This CDR3 is CATSKAEPYEQYF. CDR3 sequence (DNA): TGTGCCACCTCGAAGGCAGAGCCATACGAGCAGTACTTC.

The chain employs TRBV3-1 and TRBJ1-3; weak D call: TRBD1 (5 bases). This CDR3 has 14 amino acids. V was shortened by 0 bases and J by 2 bases, with 5 bases between the two germline ends. Germline CDR1 and CDR2: LGHDT and YNNKEL (reference sequence). Here the CDR3 DNA reads TGTGCCAGCAGCCAAGAAGGGGCTGGAAACACCATATATTTT. This codes for CASSQEGAGNTIYF.

The rearrangement uses TRBV7-9 and TRBJ2-5; D gene unclear. V was pared by 5 bases and J by 5 bases, with 9 bases between. The germline gives CDR1 SEHNR, CDR2 FQNEAQ (reference sequence). The CDR3 is made up of 12 amino acids. This CDR3 is CASSPSKETQYF. CDR3 nucleotide sequence: TGTGCCAGCAGCCCGAGCAAGGAGACCCAGTACTTC.

The table lists this clonotype with many counts. The V and J genes are TRBV5-1 and TRBJ2-7; D tentatively fits TRBD1 or TRBD2 (5 bases each). Trimming cost V 2 bases and J 3 bases, with 18 bases left between them. Germline CDR1 reads SGHRS; CDR2 reads YFSETQ. The CDR3 sequence is 16 residues long. The CDR3 reads CASSFDTGTLFYEQYF. The CDR3 DNA is TGCGCCAGCAGCTTCGACACCGGGACGCTATTCTACGAGCAGTACTTC.

This clonotype has a handful of counts. The chain combines TRBV18 with TRBJ1-3; the D is unclear. Germline V gene sequence: CDR1 KGHSH, CDR2 LQKENI. V gave up 4 bases and J gave up 0 bases, with 10 bases separating them. The CDR3 is made up of 15 amino acids. As DNA, the CDR3 is TGTGCCAGCTCACGTATGGGGAGCTCTGGAAACACCATATATTTT. Protein product: CASSRMGSSGNTIYF.

This clonotype has just a few counts. This rearrangement joins TRBV5-1 to TRBJ2-7, with TRBD1 identical over 9 bases. Germline V gene lookup returns CDR1 SGHRS and CDR2 YFSETQ. With 4 bases clipped from V and 2 bases from J, the junction kept 4 bases outside the gene matches. The CDR3 is made up of 14 amino acids. The CDR3 loop reads CASSRTGATYEQYF. CDR3 sequence (DNA): TGCGCCAGCAGCAGGACAGGGGCGACCTACGAGCAGTACTTC.

The chain links TRBV9 to TRBJ1-1; D not resolved. Trimming shortened V by 3 bases and J by 2 bases, and 17 bases separated the two germline ends. From germline, CDR1 is SGDLS and CDR2 YYNGEE. The length of the CDR3 is 16 residues. The CDR3 is CASSAVDPTINTEAFF. In DNA form, the CDR3 reads TGTGCCAGCAGCGCCGTGGACCCCACCATCAACACTGAAGCTTTCTTT. Looking up the rest from reference TRBV9 and TRBJ1-1 gives the full variable domain: DSGVTQTPKHLITATGQRVTLRCSPRSGDLSVYWYQQSLDQGLQFLIQYYNGEERAKGNILERFSAQQFPDLHSELNLSSLELGDSALYFCASSAVDPTINTEAFFGQGTRLTVV.

This clonotype was observed a few times. The J gene is TRBJ2-3, the V gene TRBV12-3 or TRBV12-4, with 11 bases aligning to TRBD1. Trimming removed 6 bases from V and 6 bases from J; junction bases left unmatched: 8. The CDR3 covers 15 residues. CDR3 bases: TGTGCCAGCAGGGAGGACAGGGGGCGTACGGATACGCAGTATTTT. Amino acids: CASREDRGRTDTQYF.

The chain carries TRBV20-1 and TRBJ2-7; 10 bases line up with TRBD1. Germline V lookup: CDR1 DFQATT, CDR2 SNEGSKA (reference sequence). Trimming took 6 bases from V and 3 from J; bases not matched to a gene: 5. This CDR3 is built from 13 residues. The CDR3 reads CSALGQGIYEQYF. In nucleotides, the CDR3 is TGCAGTGCCCTGGGACAGGGGATCTACGAGCAGTACTTC.

V and J are TRBV20-1 and TRBJ1-2, with TRBD1 identical over 8 bases. The ends lost 1 base at V and 2 bases at J; junction bases unmatched: 15. Germline-derived CDR1 and CDR2 are DFQATT and SNEGSKA (reference sequence). The CDR3 is 18 residues long. The CDR3 DNA reads TGCAGTGCTAGAGCTCCAGCGGGACAGGTGAACACCAACTATGGCTACACCTTC. Protein sequence: CSARAPAGQVNTNYGYTF.

This clonotype showed up just a few times. CDR3: CASSLGGTGDQPQHF. CDR3 sequence (DNA): TGCGCCAGCAGCTTGGGAGGGACAGGGGATCAGCCCCAGCATTTT. This chain links TRBV5-1 with TRBJ1-5; 10 nucleotides agree with TRBD1. CDR3 length: 15 amino acids. Germline V gene lookup returns CDR1 SGHRS and CDR2 YFSETQ. V trimming: 0 bases; J trimming: 5 bases; junction bases outside the gene matches: 2.

The chain couples TRBV4-3 to TRBJ2-3; 8 bases agree with TRBD1. V gave up 2 bases and J gave up 8 bases; unmatched junction bases: 9. This CDR3 comprises 15 residues. From germline, CDR1 is LGHNA and CDR2 YSLEER. The CDR3 region has the DNA TGCGCCAGCAGCCAAACCCCGGACAGGGCAGGTACGCAGTATTTT. Translating gives CASSQTPDRAGTQYF.

This rearrangement joins TRBV20-1 to TRBJ2-5; 10 bases are a match to TRBD1. The CDR3 covers 14 residues. Trimming at V came to 5 bases and at J to 5 bases, leaving 8 bases not matched to a gene. Germline CDR1 is DFQATT and CDR2 is SNEGSKA (reference sequence). CDR3 region: CSALRQGASETQYF. The CDR3 DNA sequence: TGCAGTGCTCTCCGACAGGGGGCAAGTGAGACCCAGTACTTC.